One sample yielded the 28 T cell receptor beta chains listed below, sequenced in a study of regulatory T cells in long-lasting Graves disease. HTBI primers from iRepertoire and Arm-PCR of CDR3 regions yielded the TCR beta libraries. TCRdb re-called the multiplex PCR reads through MiXCR, storing one row per CDR3 protein. The sample carries hundreds of thousands of distinct CDR3 sequences, roughly 15% recorded once. Stated time point: newly diagnosed GD, antithyroid drugs for less than 3 months. RNA from PBMCs was the source of the TCR library. The same specimen was also included in a second study, on T cells in Graves' hyperthyroidism and ophthalmopathy.

Sequencing used peripheral blood mononuclear cells (PBMCs), obtained at new diagnosis, from a patient treated with antithyroid drugs. The receptors here all came from a woman aged 25 to 39 with Graves disease.

This clonotype was counted many times. This chain links TRBV7-9 with TRBJ1-2; D is possibly TRBD1 (5 bases). V was trimmed by 5 bases and J by 5 bases, leaving 12 bases between them. This CDR3 has 13 amino acids. Germline values: CDR1 SEHNR, CDR2 FQNEAQ (reference sequence). Here the CDR3 reads CASSLDKGYGYTF. As DNA, the CDR3 is TGTGCCAGCAGCCTAGACAAGGGGTATGGCTACACCTTC.

The J gene is TRBJ2-1, the V gene TRBV6-2 or TRBV6-3; TRBD1 is a possible D gene (6 bases). CDR1 is MNHEY, CDR2 SVGEGT, per germline. Deletions cut 4 bases from V and 1 base from J, with 8 bases between. The CDR3 is 14 amino acids. DNA of the CDR3: TGTGCCAGCAGTTCACAGGGTTCCTACAATGAGCAGTTCTTC. It is translated as CASSSQGSYNEQFF.

A few counts support this clonotype. The gene calls are TRBV6-1 and TRBJ1-5; D ambiguous. CDR1 and CDR2 from the germline V gene are MNHNS and SASEGT. The CDR3 consists of 11 residues. Trimming removed 5 bases at V and 9 bases at J, with 8 bases between. This CDR3 reads CASSTMGPQHF. The CDR3 DNA is TGTGCCAGCAGTACCATGGGGCCCCAGCATTTT.

This clonotype came up many times. V and J are TRBV20-1 and TRBJ1-1; D remains ambiguous. Germline CDR1 DFQATT, CDR2 SNEGSKA (reference sequence). The V end was cut by 6 bases, the J end by 1 base, with 18 bases between. There are 15 residues in the CDR3. The CDR3 protein is CSAPKFRAENTEAFF. The CDR3 DNA reads TGCAGTGCGCCTAAATTCCGAGCCGAGAACACTGAAGCTTTCTTT.

This clonotype was seen a handful of times. The CDR3: CASSLLVRDLSSPLHF. Written as DNA, the CDR3 is TGTGCCAGCAGTCTGCTGGTCAGGGACCTCAGTTCACCCCTCCACTTT. The V call is TRBV28, the J call TRBJ1-6, with D perhaps matching TRBD1 (5 bases). V was clipped by 5 bases and J by 9 bases, with 20 bases between them. From germline, CDR1 is MDHEN and CDR2 SYDVKM. The CDR3 totals 16 residues.

This clonotype was picked up many times. This rearrangement joins TRBV28 to TRBJ2-3, with TRBD2 as a possible D gene (5 bases). V was shortened by 5 bases and J by 4 bases, with 16 bases between the two germline ends. Germline CDR1 is MDHEN and CDR2 is SYDVKM. CDR3 length: 15 amino acids. The CDR3 sequence is CASSPPHRGSDTQYF. In DNA form, the CDR3 reads TGTGCCAGCAGTCCCCCCCACCGAGGGTCAGATACGCAGTATTTT.

The gene calls are TRBV20-1 and TRBJ2-7, with 10 bases aligning to TRBD1. V gave up 5 bases and J gave up 3 bases; unmatched junction bases: 4. The CDR3 runs to 13 residues. Germline CDR1 reads DFQATT; CDR2 reads SNEGSKA (reference sequence). The CDR3 is CSAPRDRGYEQYF. As DNA, the CDR3 is TGCAGTGCTCCCCGGGACAGGGGCTACGAGCAGTACTTC.

The chain is built from TRBV28 and TRBJ2-1; TRBD2 is a possible D gene (6 bases). Trimming stripped 3 bases from V and 2 bases from J, with 14 bases between. This CDR3 has 16 amino acids. CDR1 and CDR2 (germline): MDHEN, SYDVKM. Here the CDR3 reads CASSFSRGKTYNEQFF. CDR3 DNA sequence: TGTGCCAGCAGTTTTAGCCGCGGGAAAACCTACAATGAGCAGTTCTTC.

This clonotype was found a few times. This chain links TRBV7-8 with TRBJ2-5; D remains ambiguous. V lost 4 bases, J lost 2 bases, and 5 bases lay in between. In germline, CDR1 is SGHVS, CDR2 FQNEAQ. The CDR3 has 12 amino acids. CDR3 nucleotides: TGTGCCAGCAGCTATTTGCAAGAGACCCAGTACTTC. Translated, it gives CASSYLQETQYF.

The chain carries TRBV7-8 and TRBJ1-1; D uncertain. The CDR3 spans 14 residues. The ends were cut back, 5 bases at V and 0 bases at J, with 10 bases in the middle. Germline assignment: CDR1 SGHVS and CDR2 FQNEAQ. CDR3 DNA: TGTGCCAGCAGCGCCCGGGATTTGAACACTGAAGCTTTCTTT. Residues: CASSARDLNTEAFF.

This clonotype was detected many times. V usage is TRBV28 and J usage is TRBJ1-2; 8 positions match TRBD1. Germline V gives CDR1 MDHEN, CDR2 SYDVKM. Trimming took 10 bases from V and 5 from J; bases not matched to a gene: 12. This CDR3 is 14 amino acids long. CDR3 loop: CAILVGDRRYGYTF. In DNA form, the CDR3 reads TGTGCCATCCTGGTAGGGGACAGGAGATATGGCTACACCTTC.

This clonotype occurred many times. This chain connects TRBV7-3 to TRBJ2-2, with 12 bases that match TRBD2. Germline CDR1 and CDR2: SGHTA and FQGTGA. This CDR3 spans 17 amino acids. With 5 bases clipped from V and 5 bases from J, the junction kept 9 bases outside the gene matches. Here the CDR3 reads CASSPPGLAGGTGELFF. In DNA form, the CDR3 reads TGTGCCAGCAGCCCGCCGGGGCTAGCGGGAGGGACCGGGGAGCTGTTTTTT.

This clonotype was seen many times. The chain couples TRBV7-2 to TRBJ1-2; D remains unclear. Deletions cut 5 bases from V and 1 base from J, with 8 bases between. The CDR3 is 13 residues long. CDR1 and CDR2 (germline): SGHTA, FQGNSA. CDR3 nucleotides: TGTGCCAGCAGCACCGGAGTTAACTATGGCTACACCTTC. Translating gives CASSTGVNYGYTF.

V usage is TRBV4-1 and J usage is TRBJ2-1; D gene ambiguous. There are 12 residues in the CDR3. The V and J ends lost 3 bases and 9 bases respectively, with 9 bases between them. Germline V lookup: CDR1 MGHRA, CDR2 YSYEKL. The CDR3: CASSHIGAEQFF. The CDR3 bases are TGCGCCAGCAGCCACATAGGAGCTGAGCAGTTCTTC.

At least ten counts were recorded for this clonotype. V usage is TRBV12-3 or TRBV12-4 and J usage is TRBJ2-1; D call uncertain. The V gene lost 8 bases and the J gene lost 1 base, with 18 bases spanning the gap. CDR3 length equals 16 residues. DNA for the CDR3: TGTGCCAGCCACCCCGGGCGGCAGACTTCCTACAATGAGCAGTTCTTC. Translation gives CASHPGRQTSYNEQFF.

The chain combines TRBV11-1 with TRBJ2-1; 10 bases are a match to TRBD2. V lost 5 bases to trimming and J lost 7 bases; unmatched junction nucleotides: 8. Per germline, CDR1 SGHAT and CDR2 FQDESV (reference sequence). The length of the CDR3 is 15 residues. The CDR3 nucleotides are TGTGCCAGCAGCCCGAAAACGGGACTAGCGAATGAGCAGTTCTTC. Protein: CASSPKTGLANEQFF.

The table lists this clonotype with many counts. The V and J genes are TRBV11-2 and TRBJ2-5, with TRBD1 as a possible D gene (5 bases). Germline CDR1 reads SGHAT; CDR2 reads FQNNGV. V was cut by 5 bases and J by 3 bases, with 13 bases left in between. CDR3 length: 14 amino acids. In DNA form, the CDR3 reads TGTGCCAGCAGCCCCTTGGACAAGGAAGAGACCCAGTACTTC. Its translation: CASSPLDKEETQYF.

Remarks on this clonotype: This may arise from a read error, as a much more abundant clone is one base away. This CDR3 is missing its conserved last phenylalanine or tryptophan, likely due to a read error. The J gene is TRBJ2-2, the V gene TRBV11-2, with D possibly matching TRBD2 (5 bases). The germline CDR1 and CDR2 sequences are SGHAT and FQNNGV. V was clipped by 2 bases and J by 5 bases, with 9 bases between them. The CDR3 contains 14 residues. The CDR3 loop reads CASSLRPGTGELFS. Written as DNA, the CDR3 is TGTGCCAGCAGCTTAAGGCCGGGAACCGGGGAGCTGTTTTCT.

The chain employs TRBV9 and TRBJ2-7; the D gene is possibly TRBD1 (5 bases). Germline V CDR1 and CDR2: SGDLS, YYNGEE. The CDR3 is 13 residues long. V was trimmed by 3 bases and J by 3 bases, leaving 10 bases between them. The CDR3 coding sequence is TGTGCCAGCAGCGGGACACCCCTCTACGAGCAGTACTTC. This gives the protein CASSGTPLYEQYF.

This clonotype showed up many times. This chain joins TRBV27 and TRBJ2-7, with 13 bases identical to TRBD2. Germline values: CDR1 MNHEY, CDR2 SMNVEV (reference sequence). The CDR3 totals 17 residues. V lost 6 bases, J lost 0 bases, and 8 bases stayed unmatched. This CDR3 is CASRRTSGSLSSYEQYF. The DNA for the CDR3 is TGTGCCAGCAGGAGGACTAGCGGGAGCCTAAGCTCCTACGAGCAGTACTTC.

This clonotype was seen a handful of times. The junction shows a germline mismatch at one end, possibly a read error. The chain couples TRBV19 to TRBJ1-2; D is possibly TRBD1 (6 bases). Germline CDR1 is LNHDA and CDR2 is SQIVND (reference sequence). The CDR3 has 15 residues. The CDR3 DNA is TGTACCAGTACCATGCTAGGGGGGCTCGCCTATGGCTACACCTTC. This sequence encodes CTSTMLGGLAYGYTF. The full variable domain, its missing parts supplied by reference TRBV19 and TRBJ1-2, is DGGITQSPKYLFRKEGQNVTLSCEQNLNHDAMYWYRQDPGQGLRLIYYSQIVNDFQKGDIAEGYSVSREKKESFPLTVTSAQKNPTAFYLCTSTMLGGLAYGYTFGSGTRLTVV.

The V gene is TRBV18, the J gene TRBJ1-6; 8 bases align to TRBD1. This CDR3 is 16 amino acids long. In germline, CDR1 is KGHSH, CDR2 LQKENI. The V and J ends lost 2 bases and 7 bases, in that order; junction bases with no gene match: 7. The CDR3 region has the DNA TGTGCCAGCTCACCAGGCAGGGGGCCTACGAATTCACCCCTCCACTTT. Translated: CASSPGRGPTNSPLHF.

Remarks on this clonotype: Being one base from a much bigger clone, this may be a read error. The rearrangement joins TRBV28 to TRBJ2-5; 7 bases are shared with TRBD2. With the DNA end fitting TRBJ2-7 better, the J assignment may be wrong. The CDR3 sequence is 14 residues long. Germline CDR1 reads MDHEN; CDR2 reads SYDVKM. The CDR3 DNA reads as TGTACCAGCAGTGGGGGGGAGTACACCTACGAGCAGTACTTC. Its translation is CTSSGGEYTYEQYF.

A few counts support this clonotype. This chain joins TRBV7-3 and TRBJ1-6; tentative D call: TRBD1 (6 bases). CDR1 is SGHTA and CDR2 is FQGTGA in the germline V gene. Trimming cost V 5 bases and J 6 bases, with 11 bases left between them. The CDR3 is made up of 14 amino acids. The CDR3 spells CASSREGGNSPLHF. CDR3 DNA: TGTGCCAGCAGCCGGGAAGGGGGTAATTCACCCCTCCACTTT.

This clonotype appeared a few times. The chain is built from TRBV12-3 or TRBV12-4 and TRBJ2-3; a possible D gene is TRBD2 (6 bases). The V end lost 3 bases, the J end lost 6 bases, and 13 bases lay between the germline ends. There are 14 residues in the CDR3. Here the CDR3 DNA reads TGTGCCAGCAGTTTCAGTGGGGGGTCGGATACGCAGTATTTT. This encodes CASSFSGGSDTQYF.

This clonotype came up many times. The chain recombines TRBV7-2 with TRBJ2-7; 9 bases fit TRBD2. The length of the CDR3 is 16 residues. V shed 6 bases, J shed 3 bases, and the junction held 12 bases outside the gene matches. CDR1 and CDR2 (germline): SGHTA, FQGNSA. CDR3 amino acids: CASSVETSGRDYEQYF. As DNA, the CDR3 is TGTGCCAGCAGTGTAGAGACTAGCGGCCGAGACTACGAGCAGTACTTC.

The chain joins TRBV18 to TRBJ1-1, with D possibly matching TRBD1 (5 bases). Deletions cut 1 base from V and 3 bases from J, with 21 bases between. CDR1 and CDR2 (germline): KGHSH, LQKENI. The CDR3 spans 18 residues. The CDR3 loop reads CASSPLSGGIGADTEAFF. Written as DNA, the CDR3 is TGTGCCAGCTCACCACTGTCGGGGGGGATCGGGGCCGACACTGAAGCTTTCTTT.

This clonotype appeared many times. The chain recombines TRBV6-1 with TRBJ2-7; 9 bases are shared with TRBD1. The CDR3 length is 12 residues. Unmatched junction bases numbered 9, after V lost 8 bases and J lost 10 bases. The germline V gene encodes CDR1 MNHNS and CDR2 SASEGT. The CDR3 DNA is TGTGCCAGCCGGGACAGGGTTATGGAACAGTACTTC. This codes for CASRDRVMEQYF.